What follows are 31 T cell receptor beta chains derived from one specimen sequenced in a study of T cell repertoires in cytomegalovirus infection. Each CDR3 protein gets one entry after TCRdb re-called the reads with MiXCR. The sample shows about 200,000 distinct CDR3 sequences, roughly 9.8% of them seen only once. Sequenced material: PBMCs. These receptors all stem from a human donor in good health (CMV status not recorded). Some clones in this sample may be carry-over from other donors' samples.

This clonotype was observed at least ten times. The chain links TRBV28 to TRBJ2-5; 9 nucleotides agree with TRBD1. Per germline, CDR1 MDHEN and CDR2 SYDVKM. This CDR3 has 16 amino acids. V shed 5 bases, J shed 3 bases, and the junction held 10 bases outside the gene matches. CDR3 sequence reads: CASSDTGTGPKETQYF. For the CDR3, the DNA is TGTGCCAGCAGTGATACCGGGACAGGGCCAAAAGAGACCCAGTACTTC.

The table lists this clonotype with many counts. V and J are TRBV7-2 and TRBJ2-2; no firm D call. CDR1 and CDR2 from the germline V gene are SGHTA and FQGNSA. The CDR3 is 14 amino acids. V was pared by 2 bases and J by 5 bases, with 9 bases between. The DNA of the CDR3 is TGTGCCAGCAGCTTATTGAGCCGGACCGGGGAGCTGTTTTTT. Translated: CASSLLSRTGELFF. The variable domain in full, with the rest retrieved from reference TRBV7-2 and TRBJ2-2, is GAGVSQSPSNKVTEKGKDVELRCDPISGHTALYWYRQSLGQGLEFLIYFQGNSAPDKSGLPSDRFSAERTGGSVSTLTIQRTQQEDSAVYLCASSLLSRTGELFFGEGSRLTVL.

V gene TRBV12-3 or TRBV12-4 combines with J gene TRBJ2-7; D remains ambiguous. The CDR3 has 11 residues. Trimming stripped 5 bases from V and 7 bases from J, with 9 bases between. CDR3 region: CASSQTMEQYF. DNA of the CDR3: TGTGCCAGCAGTCAAACTATGGAGCAGTACTTC.

Ten or more counts support this clonotype. V is TRBV12-3 or TRBV12-4 and J is TRBJ1-5; 8 nucleotides agree with TRBD1. J was trimmed by 4 bases and V by 5 bases; bases with no gene match: 4. The CDR3 is made up of 14 amino acids. CDR3: CASSDRGGNQPQHF. CDR3 in DNA: TGTGCCAGCAGTGACAGGGGAGGGAATCAGCCCCAGCATTTT.

The chain links TRBV9 to TRBJ2-1; 8 bases agree with TRBD1. Trimming cost V 5 bases and J 8 bases; bases outside gene matches: 9. The CDR3 spans 14 residues. Germline loops: CDR1 SGDLS, CDR2 YYNGEE. The chain's CDR3 is CASSSGQGGDEQFF. CDR3 coding DNA: TGTGCCAGCAGTTCAGGACAGGGCGGAGATGAGCAGTTCTTC.

This clonotype has ten or more counts. The chain has TRBV7-6 and TRBJ2-3; no firm D call. The V and J ends lost 4 bases and 6 bases respectively, with 8 bases between them. The length of the CDR3 is 12 residues. CDR1 and CDR2 (germline): SGHVS, FNYEAQ. The CDR3 loop reads CASSSFVDTQYF. As DNA, the CDR3 is TGTGCCAGCAGCTCCTTCGTGGATACGCAGTATTTT. Combining the CDR3 with reference TRBV7-6 and TRBJ2-3 gives the whole variable domain GAGVSQSPRYKVTKRGQDVALRCDPISGHVSLYWYRQALGQGPEFLTYFNYEAQQDKSGLPNDRFSAERPEGSISTLTIQRTEQRDSAMYRCASSSFVDTQYFGPGTRLTVL.

The rearrangement joins TRBV20-1 to TRBJ2-7; TRBD1 might be the D (5 bases). The CDR3 totals 16 residues. CDR1 is DFQATT, CDR2 SNEGSKA, per germline (reference sequence). Trimming cost V 0 bases and J 0 bases, with 15 bases left between them. This CDR3 is CSARDLTGPLSYEQYF. CDR3 coding DNA: TGCAGTGCTAGAGATCTTACAGGCCCCCTCTCCTACGAGCAGTACTTC.

At least ten counts were recorded for this clonotype. The J gene is TRBJ1-1, the V gene TRBV7-9; tentatively, D is TRBD1 (5 bases). V was clipped by 0 bases and J by 4 bases, with 12 bases between them. Germline V gene data show CDR1 as SEHNR and CDR2 as FQNEAQ (reference sequence). CDR3 size: 15 residues. This chain's CDR3 is CASSLADLGGTEAFF. The CDR3, as DNA: TGTGCCAGCAGCTTAGCCGATCTGGGGGGCACTGAAGCTTTCTTT.

This clonotype was picked up many times. The chain combines TRBV7-2 with TRBJ1-5; D remains unclear. The length of the CDR3 is 13 residues. Germline V gene sequence: CDR1 SGHTA, CDR2 FQGNSA. V was pared by 0 bases and J by 5 bases, with 5 bases between. The CDR3 is CASSLAPHQPQHF. The CDR3, as DNA: TGTGCCAGCAGCTTAGCTCCTCATCAGCCCCAGCATTTT.

This clonotype was recorded many times. The chain carries TRBV6-2 or TRBV6-3 and TRBJ1-5; the match to TRBD1 covers 8 bases. Per the germline V gene, CDR1 is MNHEY and CDR2 is SVGEGT. J gave up 3 bases and V 4 bases, and 8 bases lay outside the gene matches. This CDR3 contains 16 residues. CDR3 loop: CASSSSRQGINQPQHF. CDR3 DNA: TGTGCCAGCAGTTCCTCCCGACAGGGGATCAATCAGCCCCAGCATTTT.

This chain connects TRBV28 to TRBJ1-1; TRBD1 matches at 8 bases. The CDR3 runs 16 residues. V was pared by 3 bases and J by 0 bases, with 6 bases of the junction left unmatched. Per germline, CDR1 MDHEN and CDR2 SYDVKM. The CDR3 spells CASSLGQVIMNTEAFF. Written as DNA, the CDR3 is TGTGCCAGCAGTTTGGGACAGGTTATCATGAACACTGAAGCTTTCTTT.

This clonotype was found many times. The chain uses TRBV5-4 and TRBJ2-7; 7 bases line up with TRBD2. There are 15 residues in the CDR3. Germline V gene lookup returns CDR1 SGHNT and CDR2 YYREEE (reference sequence). V trimming: 1 base; J trimming: 1 base; junction bases outside the gene matches: 5. CDR3 in amino acids: CASSLKASGSYEQYF. Here the CDR3 DNA reads TGTGCCAGCAGCTTGAAGGCTAGCGGATCCTACGAGCAGTACTTC.

At least ten counts were recorded for this clonotype. The chain joins TRBV6-4 to TRBJ2-3, with 7 bases lining up with TRBD2. The CDR3 extends over 14 amino acids. Germline-derived CDR1 and CDR2 are MRHNA and SNTAGT. V dropped 6 bases and J dropped 1; count of bases not matched to a gene: 4. The CDR3 spells CASSPTSGTDTQYF. The CDR3 DNA sequence: TGTGCCAGCAGCCCAACTAGCGGCACAGATACGCAGTATTTT.

This clonotype was counted many times. V is TRBV7-9 and J is TRBJ1-1, with TRBD1 as a possible D gene (6 bases). Trimming shortened V by 5 bases and J by 8 bases, and 12 bases separated the two germline ends. Germline V lookup: CDR1 SEHNR, CDR2 FQNEAQ (reference sequence). This CDR3 comprises 12 residues. The CDR3 nucleotides read TGTGCCAGCAGCCCGCGCGACAGGGAAGCTTTCTTT. Its protein is CASSPRDREAFF.

In the case of this clonotype: At one boundary the junction diverges from the germline segment, which might be a read error. The chain links TRBV7-4 to TRBJ2-1; TRBD1 matches 7 bases. CDR3 size: 12 residues. The germline gives CDR1 SGHVT, CDR2 SQSDAQ. The CDR3: CASELQGVEQLF. The CDR3 DNA reads as TGTGCCAGCGAACTTCAGGGGGTCGAGCAGTTATTC. Together with reference TRBV7-4 and TRBJ2-1, the CDR3 gives the full variable domain: GAGVSQSPRYKVAKRGRDVALRCDSISGHVTLYWYRQTLGQGSEVLTYSQSDAQRDKSGRPSGRFSAERPERSVSTLKIQRTEQGDSAVYLCASELQGVEQLFGPGTRLTVL.

This clonotype was seen a few times. V and J are TRBV12-3 or TRBV12-4 and TRBJ1-5; 9 nucleotides align to TRBD1. With V trimmed by 6 bases and J by 1 base, 10 bases remained unmatched. The length of the CDR3 is 17 residues. CDR3 region: CASSTGTGIWSNQPQHF. The CDR3 coding sequence is TGTGCCAGCAGCACCGGGACAGGGATCTGGAGCAATCAGCCCCAGCATTTT.

A few counts support this clonotype. J is TRBJ2-2 and V is TRBV11-3; no clear D. V was clipped by 5 bases and J by 8 bases, with 9 bases between them. This CDR3 has 12 amino acids. Germline lookup yields CDR1 SGHNT and CDR2 YENEEA. The CDR3 DNA is TGTGCCAGCAGCCGAACGGCTGGGGAGCTGTTTTTT. Protein sequence: CASSRTAGELFF.

The sample holds a few counts of this clonotype. V and J are TRBV5-1 and TRBJ2-7; possible D gene TRBD1, 7 bases. V dropped 1 base and J dropped 2 bases, with 19 bases sitting between them. The CDR3 has 17 amino acids. Germline V lookup: CDR1 SGHRS, CDR2 YFSETQ. CDR3 coding DNA: TGCGCCAGCAGCTTGACTGCTCCCCAGGGGGGAACCTACGAGCAGTACTTC. Translated: CASSLTAPQGGTYEQYF.

This clonotype was recorded at least ten times. The chain recombines TRBV11-2 with TRBJ2-7, with D possibly being TRBD1 (6 bases). Germline CDR1 SGHAT, CDR2 FQNNGV. Trimming took off 6 bases at V and 0 bases at J, with 15 bases between the two ends. The length of the CDR3 is 15 residues. This CDR3 reads CASSIGTLSSYEQYF. Written as DNA, the CDR3 is TGTGCCAGCAGTATCGGGACACTGTCCTCCTACGAGCAGTACTTC.

This chain joins TRBV7-8 and TRBJ2-1, with no clear D. Germline-derived CDR1 and CDR2 are SGHVS and FQNEAQ. V was shortened by 10 bases and J by 0 bases, with 13 bases between the two germline ends. The CDR3 runs 14 residues. The CDR3 loop reads CATNRATSYNEQFF. CDR3 DNA sequence: TGTGCCACCAATCGGGCCACCTCCTACAATGAGCAGTTCTTC.

This clonotype came up many times. The chain employs TRBV2 and TRBJ1-4, with 7 bases identical to TRBD1. Germline V gene lookup returns CDR1 SNHLY and CDR2 FYNNEI. Trimming cost V 5 bases and J 3 bases; bases outside gene matches: 3. CDR3 length: 14 amino acids. The CDR3 sequence is CASSRQGANEKLFF. The CDR3 region has the DNA TGTGCCAGCAGTCGGCAGGGGGCTAATGAAAAACTGTTTTTT.

This clonotype was found many times. The chain is built from TRBV7-8 and TRBJ2-3; no definite D call. Germline V gives CDR1 SGHVS, CDR2 FQNEAQ. The ends were cut back, 0 bases at V and 7 bases at J, with 11 bases in the middle. The CDR3 consists of 14 residues. The chain's CDR3 is CASSLAHFPYTQYF. The DNA of the CDR3 is TGTGCCAGCAGCTTAGCGCACTTTCCTTATACGCAGTATTTT.

There are many counts of this clonotype. The rearrangement joins TRBV5-4 to TRBJ1-2; D is unresolved. V lost 0 bases and J lost 8, with 14 bases in between. The CDR3 is 14 residues long. CDR1 is SGHNT and CDR2 is YYREEE in the germline V gene (reference sequence). The CDR3 protein is CASSLGPFGRGYTF. The CDR3 DNA sequence: TGTGCCAGCAGCTTGGGCCCCTTTGGACGCGGCTACACCTTC.

The DNA for the CDR3 is TGTGCCAGCAGCCCCGCGGGGGTTCGGTCCGAAAAACTGTTTTTT. Protein sequence: CASSPAGVRSEKLFF. The chain uses TRBV5-8 and TRBJ1-4, with D perhaps matching TRBD1 (5 bases). The CDR3 consists of 15 residues. CDR1 and CDR2 from the germline V gene are SGHTS and YDEGEE. The V end lost 4 bases, the J end lost 8 bases, and 18 bases lay between the germline ends.

Worth noting for this clonotype: One junction end does not reproduce the germline sequence, and a read error may be involved. The rearrangement joins TRBV19 to TRBJ1-5; the D is unclear. The CDR3 totals 14 residues. Germline CDR1 and CDR2: LNHDA and SQIVND (reference sequence). CDR3 sequence reads: CASSIDPSNQPQHF. In nucleotides, the CDR3 is TGTGCCAGTAGCATAGACCCGAGCAATCAGCCCCAGCATTTT.

This clonotype was seen repeatedly, ten times or more. This rearrangement joins TRBV7-2 to TRBJ2-5, with TRBD2 as a possible D gene (6 bases). V dropped 1 base and J dropped 4 bases, with 10 bases sitting between them. The CDR3 is 14 amino acids. Germline V gene lookup returns CDR1 SGHTA and CDR2 FQGNSA. CDR3 bases: TGTGCCAGCAGCTTAGGGGGAGGTCCAGAGACCCAGTACTTC. Its translation: CASSLGGGPETQYF. The whole variable domain, filled in from reference TRBV7-2 and TRBJ2-5, reads GAGVSQSPSNKVTEKGKDVELRCDPISGHTALYWYRQSLGQGLEFLIYFQGNSAPDKSGLPSDRFSAERTGGSVSTLTIQRTQQEDSAVYLCASSLGGGPETQYFGPGTRLLVL.

The chain joins TRBV12-3 or TRBV12-4 to TRBJ1-5, with no clear D. V lost 3 bases to trimming and J lost 6 bases, with 3 bases between them. This CDR3 contains 11 residues. DNA for the CDR3: TGTGCCAGCAGTTTGAGTCAGCCCCAGCATTTT. It specifies CASSLSQPQHF.

This clonotype was detected ten times or more. V is TRBV24-1 and J is TRBJ2-7; D might be TRBD2 (6 bases). The V gene lost 3 bases and the J gene lost 7 bases, with 9 bases spanning the gap. This CDR3 is built from 12 residues. Germline assignment: CDR1 KGHDR and CDR2 SFDVKD. CDR3 in DNA: TGTGCCACCAGTGATCACGGACTAGAGCAGTACTTC. This encodes CATSDHGLEQYF.

This clonotype was observed a handful of times. CDR3 protein: CAISKGGVGSGYQETQYF. CDR3 nucleotide sequence: TGTGCCATCAGTAAGGGAGGGGTCGGGAGCGGTTATCAAGAGACCCAGTACTTC. The gene calls are TRBV10-3 and TRBJ2-5, with 7 bases that match TRBD2. Trimming removed 5 bases from V and 2 bases from J; junction bases left unmatched: 17. CDR3 length: 18 amino acids. Germline V gene lookup returns CDR1 ENHRY and CDR2 SYGVKD.

In its sample, this clonotype was seen many times. The chain carries TRBV7-2 and TRBJ1-6; TRBD1 agrees at 9 bases. From germline, CDR1 is SGHTA and CDR2 FQGNSA. J was trimmed by 5 bases and V by 5 bases; bases with no gene match: 4. The CDR3 consists of 15 residues. DNA of the CDR3: TGTGCCAGCAGCCCTCGGACAGGGGATAATTCACCCCTCCACTTT. It encodes CASSPRTGDNSPLHF.

The V and J genes are TRBV12-3 or TRBV12-4 and TRBJ2-5; 9 nucleotides match TRBD1. The CDR3 totals 14 residues. V gave up 6 bases and J gave up 7 bases; unmatched junction bases: 9. The CDR3 bases are TGTGCCAGCAGCCTCGGGACAGGGTTTGGGACCCAGTACTTC. Encoded protein: CASSLGTGFGTQYF.